This T cell receptor beta chain originates from a study of shared clonotypes between healthy human individuals. The wider study: Ranging from 18 to 49 in age, donors were two women and a few men. Each donor had three CD4 naive, three CD4 memory, two CD8 naive and one CD8 memory plate.

With V trimmed by 5 bases and J by 0 bases, 5 bases remained unmatched. The CDR3 totals 15 residues. The V gene's germline CDR1 is MGHDK and CDR2 SYGVNS. The assay was run at deep level. Data came from immunoSEQ multiplex PCR; TCRdb stores just in-frame clones and leaves some out. The sample carries some 2,000,000 clones, almost 96% recorded once. This chain links TRBV25-1 with TRBJ2-7; 9 bases fit TRBD2. This TCR was recovered from a man aged 18-30 years in good health. Sequenced input: naive CD4+ T cells sorted from blood. The subset here: CD45RA+ positively selected. The CDR3 DNA reads as TGTGCCAGCAGTAAAAGCGGGGGGCTCTCCTACGAGCAGTACTTC. This encodes CASSKSGGLSYEQYF.